The 15 T cell receptor beta chains below come from one sample, sequenced in a study of T cell changes during pregnancy in multiple sclerosis. Assay used: immunoSEQ multiplex PCR; TCRdb lists only in-frame clones, some missing. This sample has 55,000 to 65,000 clones; roughly 93% occur once, and the top ten carry over 1.5%. The starting material was peripheral blood, obtained after pregnancy. These receptors originate from a female donor with multiple sclerosis, enrolled in a pregnancy study.

J is TRBJ2-1 and V is TRBV18; 9 bases line up with TRBD2. This CDR3 contains 17 residues. V lost 0 bases to trimming and J lost 7 bases; unmatched junction nucleotides: 10. CDR1 is KGHSH and CDR2 is LQKENI in the germline V gene. The CDR3 DNA reads TGTGCCAGCTCACCACCAGGTCCAGCGGGAGGATTAAATGAGCAGTTCTTC. Encoded protein: CASSPPGPAGGLNEQFF.

The rearrangement uses TRBV5-1 and TRBJ1-3; D unresolved. The length of the CDR3 is 14 residues. Trimming pared 1 base from V and 2 bases from J, leaving 7 bases between. Germline CDR1 and CDR2: SGHRS and YFSETQ. CDR3 in amino acids: CASSLPGTGNTIYF. As DNA, the CDR3 is TGCGCCAGCAGCTTGCCGGGGACTGGAAACACCATATATTTT.

The chain couples TRBV28 to TRBJ2-2, with D possibly matching TRBD2 (7 bases). Germline CDR1 reads MDHEN; CDR2 reads SYDVKM. With 8 bases removed from V and 3 bases from J, the gap between germline ends came to 13 bases. This CDR3 spans 14 amino acids. CDR3 sequence reads: CASGKGGDTGELFF. The DNA for the CDR3 is TGTGCCAGCGGGAAAGGGGGGGACACCGGGGAGCTGTTTTTT.

The chain joins TRBV7-6 to TRBJ2-2; possible D gene TRBD2, 6 bases. The CDR3 consists of 17 residues. Trimming pared 5 bases from V and 4 bases from J, leaving 20 bases between. CDR1 SGHVS and CDR2 FNYEAQ come from the germline V gene. The CDR3 region is CASSPIGTGVGTGELFF. DNA for the CDR3: TGTGCCAGCAGCCCCATAGGAACGGGGGTCGGCACCGGGGAGCTGTTTTTT.

This clone showed up just once. V and J are TRBV7-9 and TRBJ2-7; the match to TRBD1 covers 12 bases. Germline V gene sequence: CDR1 SEHNR, CDR2 FQNEAQ (reference sequence). The CDR3 is 18 amino acids. The J segment lost 1 base and the V segment lost 4 bases, leaving 11 bases of the junction unmatched. Written as DNA, the CDR3 is TGTGCCAGCAGCTCCCCTAGGGGGGGACAGGGGGCGTCCTACGAGCAGTACTTC. This gives the protein CASSSPRGGQGASYEQYF.

The chain employs TRBV30 and TRBJ2-1, with D possibly being TRBD1 (6 bases). V was cut by 3 bases and J by 10 bases, with 16 bases left in between. Germline loops: CDR1 GTSNPN, CDR2 SVGIG (reference sequence). CDR3 length: 13 amino acids. The CDR3 DNA sequence: TGTGCCTGGAGAGTCTCCAACAGGGCCGAGCAGTTCTTC. Residues: CAWRVSNRAEQFF.

The rearrangement links TRBV29-1 to TRBJ1-1, with 7 nucleotides matching TRBD1. V trimming: 6 bases; J trimming: 6 bases; junction bases outside the gene matches: 7. The CDR3 spans 12 residues. Germline assignment: CDR1 SQVTM and CDR2 ANQGSEA. CDR3 protein: CSVLRQGAEAFF. CDR3 nucleotide sequence: TGCAGCGTCTTAAGGCAGGGGGCTGAAGCTTTCTTT.

This chain uses TRBV11-2 with TRBJ2-7, with TRBD2 identical over 8 bases. This CDR3 contains 14 residues. V dropped 1 base and J dropped 4; count of bases not matched to a gene: 3. Germline V gene sequence: CDR1 SGHAT, CDR2 FQNNGV. The CDR3: CASSLAGGPYEQYF. CDR3 in DNA: TGTGCCAGCAGCTTAGCGGGAGGGCCTTACGAGCAGTACTTC.

This rearrangement joins TRBV7-3 to TRBJ2-1; possible D gene TRBD1, 6 bases. Germline V gene data show CDR1 as SGHTA and CDR2 as FQGTGA. The CDR3 sequence is 13 residues long. The V end lost 5 bases, the J end lost 6 bases, and 11 bases lay between the germline ends. The CDR3 region has the DNA TGTGCCAGCAGCCTAGGACAGCTCAATGAGCAGTTCTTC. It codes for CASSLGQLNEQFF.

This chain joins TRBV28 and TRBJ2-7, with D perhaps matching TRBD1 (5 bases). This CDR3 is 18 amino acids long. Germline V CDR1 and CDR2: MDHEN, SYDVKM. The V and J ends lost 4 bases and 0 bases respectively, with 22 bases between them. The CDR3 region is CASSSRKSRAGRSYEQYF. The CDR3 bases are TGTGCCAGCAGTTCCCGAAAATCCCGGGCAGGGCGCTCCTACGAGCAGTACTTC.

CDR3 amino acids: CASSAGQGLTEAFF. The CDR3 DNA follows: TGTGCCAGCAGCGCAGGACAGGGTCTAACTGAAGCTTTCTTT. The chain recombines TRBV5-4 with TRBJ1-1; 8 bases fit TRBD1. The CDR3 length is 14 residues. The V and J ends lost 4 bases and 5 bases, in that order; junction bases with no gene match: 7. The germline V gene encodes CDR1 SGHNT and CDR2 YYREEE (reference sequence).

The chain joins TRBV29-1 to TRBJ2-2, with D possibly TRBD2 on 5 matching bases. This CDR3 spans 12 amino acids. Germline CDR1 reads SQVTM; CDR2 reads ANQGSEA. The ends were cut back, 7 bases at V and 3 bases at J, with 9 bases in the middle. The CDR3 spells CSAEADTGELFF. The CDR3, as DNA: TGCAGCGCGGAGGCGGACACCGGGGAGCTGTTTTTT.

The chain joins TRBV11-3 to TRBJ2-1; the match to TRBD2 covers 10 bases. This CDR3 spans 14 amino acids. V dropped 8 bases and J dropped 9; count of bases not matched to a gene: 10. Germline V gene sequence: CDR1 SGHNT, CDR2 YENEEA. The chain's CDR3 is CASSSSGSVIEQFF. CDR3 nucleotide sequence: TGTGCCAGCTCCTCTAGCGGGAGTGTGATTGAGCAGTTCTTC.

The chain employs TRBV2 and TRBJ2-1; 9 bases line up with TRBD2. The CDR3 is 17 amino acids. The junction had 7 bases not matched to a gene; V was cut back by 4 bases and J by 0 bases. Germline assignment: CDR1 SNHLY and CDR2 FYNNEI. The CDR3 region is CASSVNSGRSSYNEQFF. DNA of the CDR3: TGTGCCAGCAGTGTTAATAGCGGGAGAAGCTCCTACAATGAGCAGTTCTTC.

The chain employs TRBV7-3 and TRBJ2-7, with 7 bases aligning to TRBD1. V was pared by 5 bases and J by 7 bases, with 8 bases of the junction left unmatched. The CDR3 spans 13 residues. CDR1 is SGHTA, CDR2 FQGTGA, per germline. CDR3 residues: CASSPRQGGEQYF. The CDR3 nucleotides read TGTGCCAGCAGCCCTCGACAGGGTGGAGAGCAGTACTTC.